This T cell receptor beta chain is from a study of blood T cell repertoires in COVID-19. At the level of the study: Collection of acute and convalescent COVID-19 samples took place in the United States, Italy and Spain. Sources were T cells, B-cell-depleted T cells, or PBMCs; the material itself was cDNA or gDNA.

Germline CDR1 and CDR2: MNHNS and SASEGT. This CDR3 has 15 residues. Trimming removed 1 base from V and 2 bases from J, with 10 bases in between. Those who participated ranged in age from roughly 18 to 89 years and resided in approximately 26 US areas. Researchers sorted participants into cohorts using their self-reported clinical history. TCRdb's copy holds only in-frame clones and misses some; the assay was immunoSEQ multiplex PCR. The repertoire consists of under 250,000 clones, with just under 90% occurring once and the leading ten covering less than 4%. The clonotype was recovered from a young woman with acute COVID-19. The sequenced sample was PBMCs or T cells enriched from blood (not recorded which). The J gene is TRBJ2-3, the V gene TRBV6-1, with D possibly being TRBD1 (6 bases). The chain's CDR3 is CASSEGGGITDTQYF. In DNA form, the CDR3 reads TGTGCCAGCAGTGAAGGTGGGGGCATCACAGATACGCAGTATTTT.